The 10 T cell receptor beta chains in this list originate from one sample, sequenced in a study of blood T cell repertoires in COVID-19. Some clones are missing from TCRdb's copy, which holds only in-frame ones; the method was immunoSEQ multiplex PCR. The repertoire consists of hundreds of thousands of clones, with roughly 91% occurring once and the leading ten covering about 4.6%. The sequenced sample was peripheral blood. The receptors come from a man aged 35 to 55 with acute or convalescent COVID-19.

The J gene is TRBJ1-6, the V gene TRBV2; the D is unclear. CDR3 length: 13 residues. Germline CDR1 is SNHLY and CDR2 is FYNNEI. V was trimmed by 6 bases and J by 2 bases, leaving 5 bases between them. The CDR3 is CASSRAYNSPLHF. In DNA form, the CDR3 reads TGTGCCAGCAGCCGGGCCTATAATTCACCCCTCCACTTT.

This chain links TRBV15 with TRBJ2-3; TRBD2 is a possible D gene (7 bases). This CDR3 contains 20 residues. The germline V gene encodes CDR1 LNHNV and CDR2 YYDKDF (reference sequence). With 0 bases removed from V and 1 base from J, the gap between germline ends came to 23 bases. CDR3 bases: TGTGCCACCAGCAGAGATCTCTGGGGAGGGGGGCTGACTGGCACAGATACGCAGTATTTT. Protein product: CATSRDLWGGGLTGTDTQYF. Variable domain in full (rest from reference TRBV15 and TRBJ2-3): DAMVIQNPRYQVTQFGKPVTLSCSQTLNHNVMYWYQQKSSQAPKLLFHYYDKDFNNEADTPDNFQSRRPNTSFCFLDIRSPGLGDTAMYLCATSRDLWGGGLTGTDTQYFGPGTRLTVL.

CDR3 protein: CATSDPGQGGEKLFF. CDR3 nucleotides: TGTGCCACCAGTGACCCCGGACAGGGGGGAGAAAAACTGTTTTTT. The chain links TRBV24-1 to TRBJ1-4; 10 bases map to TRBD1. There are 15 residues in the CDR3. Germline values: CDR1 KGHDR, CDR2 SFDVKD. The J segment lost 8 bases and the V segment lost 4 bases, leaving 6 bases of the junction unmatched.

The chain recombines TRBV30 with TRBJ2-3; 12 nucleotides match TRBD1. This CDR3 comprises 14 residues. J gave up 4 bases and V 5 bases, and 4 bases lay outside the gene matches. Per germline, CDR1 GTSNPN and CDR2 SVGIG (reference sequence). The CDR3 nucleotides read TGTGCCTGGTCAGGGACAGGGGGCGCAGATACGCAGTATTTT. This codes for CAWSGTGGADTQYF. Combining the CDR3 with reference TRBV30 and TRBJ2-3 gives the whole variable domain SQTIHQWPATLVQPVGSPLSLECTVEGTSNPNLYWYRQAAGRGLQLLFYSVGIGQISSEVPQNLSASRPQDRQFILSSKKLLLSDSGFYLCAWSGTGGADTQYFGPGTRLTVL.

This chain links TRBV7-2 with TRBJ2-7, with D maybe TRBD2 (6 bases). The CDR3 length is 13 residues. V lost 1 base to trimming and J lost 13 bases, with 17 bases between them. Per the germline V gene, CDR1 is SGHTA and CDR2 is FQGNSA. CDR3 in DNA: TGTGCCAGCAGCTTAGTTGTTGATGGGGGGTTCTACTTC. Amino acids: CASSLVVDGGFYF.

The CDR3 loop reads CARDGQGGGYTF. As DNA, the CDR3 is TGTGCCAGGGACGGACAGGGGGGCGGCTACACCTTC. The chain is built from TRBV2 and TRBJ1-2; 10 bases align to TRBD1. This CDR3 region has 12 residues. V shed 9 bases, J shed 8 bases, and the junction held 6 bases outside the gene matches. CDR1 is SNHLY, CDR2 FYNNEI, per germline.

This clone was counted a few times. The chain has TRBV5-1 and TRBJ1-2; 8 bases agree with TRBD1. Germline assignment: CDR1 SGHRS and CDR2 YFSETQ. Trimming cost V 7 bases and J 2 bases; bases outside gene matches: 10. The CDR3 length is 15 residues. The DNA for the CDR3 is TGCGCCAGCGTCCTGAGTCCAGGGGGCAACTATGGCTACACCTTC. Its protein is CASVLSPGGNYGYTF.

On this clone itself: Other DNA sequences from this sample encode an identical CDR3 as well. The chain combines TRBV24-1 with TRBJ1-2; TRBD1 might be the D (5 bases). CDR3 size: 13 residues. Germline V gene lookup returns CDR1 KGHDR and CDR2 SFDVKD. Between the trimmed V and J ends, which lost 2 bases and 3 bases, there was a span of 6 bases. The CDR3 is CATSDWGDYGYTF. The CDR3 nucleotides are TGTGCCACCAGTGATTGGGGGGACTATGGCTACACCTTC.

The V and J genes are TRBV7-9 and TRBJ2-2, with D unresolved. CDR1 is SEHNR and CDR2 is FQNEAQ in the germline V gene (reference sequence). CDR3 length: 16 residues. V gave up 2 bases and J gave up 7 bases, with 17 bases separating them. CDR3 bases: TGTGCCAGCAGCTTATATCTCTGGCCACGGGTCGGGGAGCTGTTTTTT. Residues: CASSLYLWPRVGELFF.

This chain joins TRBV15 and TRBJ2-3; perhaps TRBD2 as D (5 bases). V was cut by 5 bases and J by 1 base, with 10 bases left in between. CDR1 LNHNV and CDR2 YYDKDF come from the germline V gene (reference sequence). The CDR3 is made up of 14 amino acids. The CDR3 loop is CATSPVRGTDTQYF. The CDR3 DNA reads TGTGCCACCAGCCCAGTGAGGGGCACAGATACGCAGTATTTT.